This passage covers 14 T cell receptor beta chains from one sample sequenced in a study of T cells after yellow fever vaccination. TCRdb reprocessed the 5' RACE reads via MiXCR and lists one record per CDR3 protein. The sample has around 260,000 distinct CDR3 sequences, about 5.2% seen once; the top ten hold less than 3.5%. Here the sequenced sample was CD4+ T cells sorted from PBMCs, taken on the day of the yellow fever booster vaccination. The receptors shown here come from a man aged 18 to 35 who received the YFV17D yellow fever vaccine.

This chain connects TRBV7-8 to TRBJ2-7; D is unclear. The CDR3 length is 13 residues. V was cut by 5 bases and J by 4 bases, with 12 bases left in between. Germline V gives CDR1 SGHVS, CDR2 FQNEAQ. DNA of the CDR3: TGTGCCAGCAGCCTAGGGCCTCAGTACGAGCAGTACGTC. Its translation: CASSLGPQYEQYV.

This clonotype was counted at least ten times. The V and J genes are TRBV5-5 and TRBJ2-1, with TRBD2 identical over 8 bases. CDR3 size: 16 residues. The ends lost 4 bases at V and 0 bases at J; junction bases unmatched: 6. CDR1 SGHKS and CDR2 YYEKEE come from the germline V gene (reference sequence). The CDR3 nucleotides read TGTGCCAGCAGCAAGATAAGCGGGGGCTCCTACAATGAGCAGTTCTTC. Translated, it gives CASSKISGGSYNEQFF. Full variable domain (remainder filled in from reference TRBV5-5 and TRBJ2-1): DAGVTQSPTHLIKTRGQQVTLRCSPISGHKSVSWYQQVLGQGPQFIFQYYEKEERGRGNFPDRFSARQFPNYSSELNVNALLLGDSALYLCASSKISGGSYNEQFFGPGTRLTVL.

This clonotype has more than one count but fewer than ten. This chain links TRBV29-1 with TRBJ2-7, with D possibly matching TRBD1 (6 bases). Deletions cut 4 bases from V and 3 bases from J, with 13 bases between. The length of the CDR3 is 13 residues. Germline CDR1 reads SQVTM; CDR2 reads ANQGSEA. The CDR3: CSVARGLNYEQYF. In DNA, the CDR3 is TGCAGCGTTGCCAGGGGTTTAAACTACGAGCAGTACTTC.

There are many counts of this clonotype. V gene TRBV7-2 combines with J gene TRBJ2-3, with D possibly being TRBD2 (5 bases). The CDR3 consists of 14 residues. V was clipped by 1 base and J by 7 bases, with 12 bases between them. CDR1 and CDR2 from the germline V gene are SGHTA and FQGNSA. Here the CDR3 reads CASSLGRSQNTQYF. CDR3 DNA sequence: TGTGCCAGCAGCTTAGGGAGGTCCCAGAATACGCAGTATTTT.

This clonotype was seen repeatedly, ten times or more. This chain uses TRBV6-5 with TRBJ2-3; 8 bases map to TRBD1. Germline trimming cut 2 bases from V and 4 bases from J; bases unmatched to any gene: 8. This CDR3 spans 16 amino acids. CDR1 and CDR2 (germline): MNHEY, SVGAGI. The CDR3 region has the DNA TGTGCCAGCAGTTACCATTCTGGACAGGGATCAGATACGCAGTATTTT. It codes for CASSYHSGQGSDTQYF.

This clonotype was observed a few times. This sequence joins TRBV7-2 and TRBJ2-4; TRBD2 matches 7 bases. V lost 3 bases and J lost 5; bases outside the gene matches: 4. The CDR3 has 14 residues. Germline assignment: CDR1 SGHTA and CDR2 FQGNSA. CDR3 sequence (DNA): TGTGCCAGCAGCTTTAACCGGGGGGAAAACATTCAGTACTTC. Residues: CASSFNRGENIQYF. Drawing the rest from reference TRBV7-2 and TRBJ2-4, the complete variable domain is GAGVSQSPSNKVTEKGKDVELRCDPISGHTALYWYRQSLGQGLEFLIYFQGNSAPDKSGLPSDRFSAERTGGSVSTLTIQRTQQEDSAVYLCASSFNRGENIQYFGAGTRLSVL.

This clonotype occurred many times. The chain couples TRBV10-3 to TRBJ2-2; D call uncertain. Germline-derived CDR1 and CDR2 are ENHRY and SYGVKD. V lost 5 bases to trimming and J lost 6 bases, with 7 bases between them. The CDR3 length is 12 residues. The CDR3 loop is CAISLQSGELFF. The DNA for the CDR3 is TGTGCCATCAGTCTCCAATCCGGGGAGCTGTTTTTT.

This clonotype was counted between two and nine times. The V call is TRBV7-9, the J call TRBJ1-1; tentative D call: TRBD1 (5 bases). V was pared by 3 bases and J by 5 bases, with 13 bases between. Germline V gene lookup returns CDR1 SEHNR and CDR2 FQNEAQ (reference sequence). The CDR3 loop spans 14 amino acids. DNA for the CDR3: TGTGCCAGCAGCTTGGGACTCCTGAGGACTGAAGCTTTCTTT. Translation: CASSLGLLRTEAFF.

The sample holds a few counts of this clonotype. The chain uses TRBV6-6 and TRBJ1-2, with D unclear. The CDR3 totals 14 residues. CDR1 MNHNY and CDR2 SVGAGI come from the germline V gene (reference sequence). With 7 bases removed from V and 2 bases from J, the gap between germline ends came to 14 bases. The CDR3 region has the DNA TGTGCCAGCACAGTTTCTGACCAGAACTATGGCTACACCTTC. Its protein product is CASTVSDQNYGYTF.

In its sample, this clonotype was seen many times. The chain uses TRBV7-2 and TRBJ2-1; D not resolved. Germline CDR1 SGHTA, CDR2 FQGNSA. V was clipped by 7 bases and J by 3 bases, with 10 bases between them. The CDR3 totals 13 residues. CDR3 protein: CASTRSGYNEQFF. The CDR3, as DNA: TGTGCCAGCACCAGAAGTGGCTACAATGAGCAGTTCTTC.

This clonotype was counted between two and nine times. The J gene is TRBJ2-4, the V gene TRBV15; 8 bases map to TRBD1. From germline, CDR1 is LNHNV and CDR2 YYDKDF (reference sequence). Losses at the gene ends were 0 bases for V and 3 bases for J; bases not matched to a gene: 7. This CDR3 comprises 17 residues. CDR3 nucleotides: TGTGCCACCAGCAGAGAGGACAGGGAGGTTGGCAAAAACATTCAGTACTTC. Amino acids: CATSREDREVGKNIQYF.

This clonotype was detected a few times. This chain uses TRBV3-1 with TRBJ2-1; 11 nucleotides line up with TRBD2. The junction had 5 bases not matched to a gene; V was cut back by 1 base and J by 3 bases. CDR1 LGHDT and CDR2 YNNKEL come from the germline V gene (reference sequence). The CDR3 has 17 amino acids. CDR3 in DNA: TGTGCCAGCAGCCAAGCGAGAGGGACTAGCGGCTACAATGAGCAGTTCTTC. Protein product: CASSQARGTSGYNEQFF.

Many counts were recorded for this clonotype. The chain links TRBV6-6 to TRBJ1-5; D is uncertain. The CDR3 sequence is 14 residues long. Germline CDR1 is MNHNY and CDR2 is SVGAGI (reference sequence). V lost 1 base and J lost 1, with 5 bases in between. CDR3 DNA sequence: TGTGCCAGCAGTTACTTTCAGAGCAATCAGCCCCAGCATTTT. Encoded protein: CASSYFQSNQPQHF.

This clonotype was observed at least ten times. The rearrangement links TRBV6-5 to TRBJ2-3; 10 bases agree with TRBD1. CDR1 and CDR2 from the germline V gene are MNHEY and SVGAGI. CDR3 length: 15 amino acids. Losses at the gene ends were 8 bases for V and 1 base for J; bases not matched to a gene: 6. The DNA for the CDR3 is TGTGCCAGCCGCGACAGGGGGCTTCGCACAGATACGCAGTATTTT. It encodes CASRDRGLRTDTQYF.